A single sample is the source of the 18 T cell receptor beta chains below, sequenced in a study of shared clonotypes between healthy human individuals. Produced via immunoSEQ multiplex PCR; TCRdb's table is partial and in-frame only. The table includes around 2.5 million clones, over 85% detected once. The sequenced material came from naive CD4+ T cells from PBMCs. Stated subset: CD45RA+ positively selected. Receptors were obtained from a man younger than 35 in good health. Some clones in this sample may be carry-over from other donors' samples.

The J gene is TRBJ1-4, the V gene TRBV27; tentatively, D is TRBD1 (6 bases). V lost 5 bases to trimming and J lost 8 bases, with 15 bases between them. Germline CDR1 reads MNHEY; CDR2 reads SMNVEV (reference sequence). The CDR3 is 14 residues long. CDR3 in DNA: TGTGCCAGCAGTCTAACAGGGATGGGGGAAAAACTGTTTTTT. As protein: CASSLTGMGEKLFF.

The rearrangement joins TRBV28 to TRBJ2-3; D is ambiguous. Germline loops: CDR1 MDHEN, CDR2 SYDVKM. V gave up 5 bases and J gave up 4 bases, with 10 bases separating them. This CDR3 has 13 amino acids. The CDR3 DNA follows: TGTGCCAGCAGTAGTATAGAAGCAGATACGCAGTATTTT. This gives the protein CASSSIEADTQYF. Full variable domain (rest looked up from reference TRBV28 and TRBJ2-3): DVKVTQSSRYLVKRTGEKVFLECVQDMDHENMFWYRQDPGLGLRLIYFSYDVKMKEKGDIPEGYSVSREKKERFSLILESASTNQTSMYLCASSSIEADTQYFGPGTRLTVL.

V is TRBV5-6 and J is TRBJ2-2, with 9 bases identical to TRBD1. The CDR3 consists of 15 residues. The junction had 5 bases not matched to a gene; V was cut back by 4 bases and J by 4 bases. Germline V CDR1 and CDR2: SGHDT, YYEEEE. DNA for the CDR3: TGTGCCAGCAGCAGGACAGGGGTCTTCACCGGGGAGCTGTTTTTT. It is translated as CASSRTGVFTGELFF. Supplemented by reference TRBV5-6 and TRBJ2-2, the full variable domain reads DAGVTQSPTHLIKTRGQQVTLRCSPKSGHDTVSWYQQALGQGPQFIFQYYEEEERQRGNFPDRFSGHQFPNYSSELNVNALLLGDSALYLCASSRTGVFTGELFFGEGSRLTVL.

The chain uses TRBV7-3 and TRBJ2-1, with 16 bases that match TRBD2. Germline CDR1 SGHTA, CDR2 FQGTGA. J lost 6 bases, V lost 4 bases, and 6 bases had no gene match. The CDR3 consists of 17 residues. The chain's CDR3 is CASSSLGTSGRANEQFF. The CDR3 nucleotides read TGTGCCAGCAGCTCACTGGGGACTAGCGGGAGGGCCAATGAGCAGTTCTTC.

The chain uses TRBV4-1 and TRBJ2-2, with D tentatively TRBD2 (5 bases). This CDR3 spans 15 amino acids. Germline V gene lookup returns CDR1 MGHRA and CDR2 YSYEKL. Trimming removed 1 base from V and 6 bases from J, with 12 bases in between. The CDR3 here is CASSQGFRGSGELFF. The CDR3 DNA follows: TGCGCCAGCAGCCAAGGGTTCCGAGGGTCCGGGGAGCTGTTTTTT.

The rearrangement uses TRBV6-1 and TRBJ1-2; 7 bases fit TRBD1. V lost 4 bases to trimming and J lost 2 bases; unmatched junction nucleotides: 7. There are 15 residues in the CDR3. Germline values: CDR1 MNHNS, CDR2 SASEGT. The CDR3 DNA reads TGTGCCAGCAGTGGTCCCGAGACAGGGAACTATGGCTACACCTTC. Its protein product is CASSGPETGNYGYTF.

The rearrangement uses TRBV28 and TRBJ1-5, with D perhaps TRBD1 (5 bases). The ends were cut back, 4 bases at V and 7 bases at J, with 20 bases in the middle. Per the germline V gene, CDR1 is MDHEN and CDR2 is SYDVKM. The CDR3 contains 16 residues. The CDR3 coding sequence is TGTGCCAGCAGTTCGCCGGCCCTCAGGGTGAGGCAGCCCCAGCATTTT. Translated: CASSSPALRVRQPQHF.

V is TRBV29-1 and J is TRBJ2-1; D is perhaps TRBD2 (6 bases). CDR3 length equals 15 residues. Germline CDR1 is SQVTM and CDR2 is ANQGSEA. V was clipped by 4 bases and J by 4 bases, with 17 bases between them. The CDR3 DNA reads TGCAGCGTTGTCGGCCCCGGGAGCGAATACAATGAGCAGTTCTTC. Residues: CSVVGPGSEYNEQFF.

The rearrangement joins TRBV5-4 to TRBJ2-3, with 7 bases identical to TRBD2. Per germline, CDR1 SGHNT and CDR2 YYREEE (reference sequence). The junction had 8 bases not matched to a gene; V was cut back by 2 bases and J by 2 bases. The CDR3 is made up of 16 amino acids. CDR3 amino acids: CASSLAAGIYTDTQYF. CDR3 nucleotide sequence: TGTGCCAGCAGCTTAGCAGCGGGGATCTACACAGATACGCAGTATTTT. The complete variable domain, with remaining parts taken from reference TRBV5-4 and TRBJ2-3, reads ETGVTQSPTHLIKTRGQQVTLRCSSQSGHNTVSWYQQALGQGPQFIFQYYREEENGRGNFPPRFSGLQFPNYSSELNVNALELDDSALYLCASSLAAGIYTDTQYFGPGTRLTVL.

This sequence joins TRBV6-4 and TRBJ2-7; TRBD1 agrees at 8 bases. The V and J ends lost 3 bases and 2 bases, in that order; junction bases with no gene match: 6. The CDR3 covers 15 residues. The germline V gene has CDR1 MRHNA and CDR2 SNTAGT. CDR3: CASSERQGITYEQYF. Written as DNA, the CDR3 is TGTGCCAGCAGTGAAAGACAGGGGATAACCTACGAGCAGTACTTC.

A word on this clone: The same CDR3 arises from other DNA sequences in this sample as well. The chain employs TRBV6-5 and TRBJ2-7, with D unresolved. The CDR3 contains 13 residues. Germline CDR1 and CDR2: MNHEY and SVGAGI. Between the trimmed V and J ends, which lost 6 bases and 0 bases, there was a span of 9 bases. In nucleotides, the CDR3 is TGTGCCAGCAGCCTAAGGAGCTCCTACGAGCAGTACTTC. This codes for CASSLRSSYEQYF.

This chain links TRBV5-1 with TRBJ2-5, with D perhaps TRBD1 (5 bases). The CDR3 loop spans 16 amino acids. V was pared by 0 bases and J by 1 base, with 13 bases between. Germline V gene data show CDR1 as SGHRS and CDR2 as YFSETQ. The CDR3 here is CASSLAAGFIQETQYF. For the CDR3, the DNA is TGCGCCAGCAGCTTGGCGGCAGGGTTCATCCAAGAGACCCAGTACTTC.

The rearrangement uses TRBV7-2 and TRBJ2-3; D unclear. CDR1 and CDR2 (germline): SGHTA, FQGNSA. Trimming shortened V by 1 base and J by 1 base, and 6 bases separated the two germline ends. The CDR3 sequence is 14 residues long. For the CDR3, the DNA is TGTGCCAGCAGCTTAGAACCTCGCACAGATACGCAGTATTTT. Its translation: CASSLEPRTDTQYF.

As to this clone: In the same sample, other DNA sequences code for this CDR3. The chain couples TRBV7-9 to TRBJ1-3; 7 nucleotides line up with TRBD1. Per the germline V gene, CDR1 is SEHNR and CDR2 is FQNEAQ (reference sequence). This CDR3 has 14 residues. J gave up 1 base and V 5 bases, and 2 bases lay outside the gene matches. The CDR3 DNA reads TGTGCCAGCAGCCTCAGGGGGTCTGGAAACACCATATATTTT. Amino acids: CASSLRGSGNTIYF.

J is TRBJ2-7 and V is TRBV5-1; D is possibly TRBD1 (5 bases). Per the germline V gene, CDR1 is SGHRS and CDR2 is YFSETQ. The V and J ends lost 6 bases and 3 bases respectively, with 22 bases between them. This CDR3 spans 16 amino acids. The CDR3 nucleotides read TGCGCCAGCACCACGGCGCCGAGACAGCAAGTCTACGAGCAGTACTTC. Its protein is CASTTAPRQQVYEQYF.

The genes are TRBV6-5 and TRBJ2-1, with D possibly being TRBD1 or TRBD2 (7 bases each). The CDR3 loop spans 15 amino acids. V was shortened by 2 bases and J by 4 bases, with 12 bases between the two germline ends. The germline V gene encodes CDR1 MNHEY and CDR2 SVGAGI. In DNA, the CDR3 is TGTGCCAGCAGTTACGGGACAGCGGGGTACAATGAGCAGTTCTTC. Translated, it gives CASSYGTAGYNEQFF.

Concerning this clone itself: The same CDR3 can be traced to other DNA sequences in this sample. V is TRBV19 and J is TRBJ2-7; D possibly uses TRBD1 or TRBD2 (5 bases each). Trimming removed 3 bases from V and 0 bases from J, with 9 bases in between. Germline V gives CDR1 LNHDA, CDR2 SQIVND (reference sequence). The CDR3 is made up of 14 amino acids. The CDR3 nucleotides read TGTGCCAGTAGTATTTCGAGGGGCTCCTACGAGCAGTACTTC. This codes for CASSISRGSYEQYF.

This chain connects TRBV18 to TRBJ1-1; a possible D gene is TRBD1 (6 bases). Trimming removed 2 bases at V and 10 bases at J, with 20 bases between. The CDR3 consists of 15 residues. The germline V gene encodes CDR1 KGHSH and CDR2 LQKENI. The CDR3, as DNA: TGTGCCAGCTCACCATTAACAATTGGGGGCTTCGGAGCTTTCTTT. Its protein product is CASSPLTIGGFGAFF.